The T cell receptor (beta chain) under discussion was sequenced for a study of T cells in tumors after PD-1 blockade. Study in general: Patients received pembrolizumab 200 mg every 3 weeks or cemiplimab 350 mg every 2 weeks. During anti-PD-1 treatment, some patients continued daily vismodegib 150 mg.

The germline CDR1 and CDR2 sequences are SGHTA and FQGNSA. The CDR3 consists of 15 residues. V lost 6 bases, J lost 6 bases, and 18 bases lay in between. The data were produced by immunoSEQ multiplex PCR, yet TCRdb's version contains in-frame clones alone and is incomplete. The sample has tens of thousands of clones, more than 65% seen once. The sequencing used PBMCs, collected before anti-PD-1 therapy. The sequence came from a human donor with advanced basal cell or squamous cell carcinoma (not recorded which). V and J are TRBV7-2 and TRBJ1-5, with a tentative D call TRBD1 (5 bases). CDR3 bases: TGTGCCAGCAGGTTCGCAGGAGGGGCGGGTCAGCCCCAGCATTTT. It translates to CASRFAGGAGQPQHF.